This T cell receptor beta chain was found in a study of lung T cells in sarcoidosis with Löfgren's syndrome. TCRdb passed the reads through MiXCR, listing each CDR3 protein once. This table holds some 19,000 distinct CDR3 sequences, roughly 21% found once. This clonotype came up a few times. After removal of 1 base from V and 0 bases from J, the junction contained 6 bases not matched to a gene. This CDR3 spans 16 amino acids. Germline lookup yields CDR1 SGHRS and CDR2 YFSETQ. The chain couples TRBV5-1 to TRBJ2-7, with TRBD2 matching 8 bases. The source is a human donor with sarcoidosis (Löfgren's syndrome or another form), or a control subject (not recorded which). Specimen: CD4+ T cells from bronchoalveolar lavage. CDR3 sequence: CASSLSGSRLSYEQYF. CDR3 DNA: TGCGCCAGCAGCTTGAGCGGGAGCCGCCTCTCCTACGAGCAGTACTTC.